Listed below are T cell receptor beta chains from one sample, sequenced in a study of T-cell reconstitution after alpha-beta-depleted transplantation in children. A single record per CDR3 protein comes from TCRdb applying MiXCR to the PCR reads. This repertoire shows roughly 50,000 distinct CDR3 sequences, about 40% found once; its top ten account for 95% to 98%. Here the sequenced sample was PBMCs, mostly from graft donor cells, taken 360 days after TCRalphabeta/CD19-depleted stem cell transplant. The source is a male patient younger than 18 who had a stem cell transplant for acute lymphoblastic leukemia, so the T cells may come from the graft donor. The CDR3 runs from the conserved cysteine through the conserved F or W. A D gene is named only where the DNA matches it firmly. The listing skips clone size in some rows; elsewhere it reads once, few, many or a size class.

cdr3_aa cdr3_nt clone_size j_call v_call d_call
CASSLGLFGNEQFF TGTGCCAGCAGTTTAGGGCTTTTCGGCAATGAGCAGTTCTTC - TRBJ2-1 TRBV12-3/TRBV12-4 -
CASRLGLAGANEQFF TGTGCCAGCAGACTGGGACTAGCGGGGGCCAATGAGCAGTTCTTC - TRBJ2-1 TRBV7-8 TRBD2
CSASSGRGETQYF TGCAGTGCTAGTTCGGGGCGGGGAGAGACCCAGTACTTC - TRBJ2-5 TRBV20-1 -
CASSLRGDSYNEQFF TGTGCCAGCAGCTTGCGGGGGGATTCCTACAATGAGCAGTTCTTC few TRBJ2-1 TRBV5-5 TRBD2
CSARGVVAGGFGGELFF TGCAGTGCTAGAGGAGTGGTAGCGGGGGGATTCGGCGGGGAGCTGTTTTTT few TRBJ2-2 TRBV20-1 TRBD2
CASSLSPVLAVLVDEQFF TGTGCCAGCAGCCTTAGTCCCGTTCTAGCGGTATTAGTGGATGAGCAGTTCTTC - TRBJ2-1 TRBV11-3 TRBD2
CSVGLAGNNEQFF TGCAGCGTAGGACTAGCGGGGAACAATGAGCAGTTCTTC few TRBJ2-1 TRBV29-1 TRBD2
CASSLDYTQYF TGTGCCAGCAGCTTAGACTATACGCAGTATTTT - TRBJ2-3 TRBV7-2 -
CSARIYSNQPQHF TGCAGTGCTAGAATCTATAGCAATCAGCCCCAGCATTTT few TRBJ1-5 TRBV20-1 -
CATMDRGIVETQYF TGTGCCACCATGGACAGGGGGATCGTAGAGACCCAGTACTTC once TRBJ2-5 TRBV6-2/TRBV6-3 TRBD1
CASSLLGRSYEQYF TGCGCCAGCAGCTTATTGGGCAGGTCCTACGAGCAGTACTTC - TRBJ2-7 TRBV5-1 -
CASSEARGSSYEQYF TGTGCCAGCAGTGAAGCGCGAGGGAGCTCCTACGAGCAGTACTTC - TRBJ2-7 TRBV6-1 -
CASSLSVTYEQYF TGTGCCAGCAGCTTGAGTGTAACCTACGAGCAGTACTTC - TRBJ2-7 TRBV7-2 -
CASSFEAGSTDTQYF TGTGCCAGCAGCTTTGAAGCGGGGAGCACAGATACGCAGTATTTT few TRBJ2-3 TRBV7-9 TRBD2
CASSPNQSGGNTGELFF TGTGCCAGCAGTCCCAACCAGTCAGGGGGCAACACCGGGGAGCTGTTTTTT - TRBJ2-2 TRBV12-3/TRBV12-4 TRBD1
CASSYLGKDTQYF TGTGCCAGCAGTTACTTGGGGAAGGATACGCAGTATTTT - TRBJ2-3 TRBV6-5 -
CASSNGPAFF TGTGCCAGCAGCAATGGGCCAGCTTTCTTT - TRBJ1-1 TRBV21-1 -
CASSLGPGVTGHGYTF TGTGCCAGCAGCTTAGGCCCAGGAGTGACAGGACATGGCTACACCTTC few TRBJ1-2 TRBV7-6 -
CASRPQVLNTEAFF TGTGCCAGCAGACCTCAGGTACTGAACACTGAAGCTTTCTTT - TRBJ1-1 TRBV6-1 -
CASSPGPSNTQYF TGTGCCAGCAGCCCAGGACCCAGCAATACGCAGTATTTT - TRBJ2-3 TRBV12-3/TRBV12-4 -
CASSRQGTRPAGELFF TGTGCCAGCAGCCGTCAGGGGACTAGGCCCGCCGGGGAGCTGTTTTTT many TRBJ2-2 TRBV7-2 TRBD2
CAIRDGDYPGEQYF TGTGCCATCAGGGATGGGGACTACCCCGGCGAGCAGTACTTC few TRBJ2-7 TRBV10-3 TRBD2
CASSLLVLEETQYF TGTGCCAGCAGCTTACTCGTGCTTGAAGAGACCCAGTACTTC few TRBJ2-5 TRBV7-9 -
CASSDTAGGFQTQYF TGTGCCAGCAGTGATACGGCGGGAGGGTTCCAGACCCAGTACTTC once TRBJ2-5 TRBV2 TRBD2
CSVEDVIGTSGSFEQFF TGCAGCGTTGAAGACGTTATTGGGACTAGCGGGAGCTTTGAGCAGTTCTTC few TRBJ2-1 TRBV29-1 TRBD2
CSVRLRDTEAFF TGCAGCGTTCGATTGCGGGACACTGAAGCTTTCTTT - TRBJ1-1 TRBV29-1 -
CASSRDRGLAYEQYF TGTGCCAGCAGTAGGGACAGGGGACTAGCCTACGAGCAGTACTTC few TRBJ2-7 TRBV27 TRBD1
CASSSQGEQYF TGCGCCAGCAGCTCACAGGGGGAGCAGTACTTC - TRBJ2-7 TRBV4-1 TRBD1
CSASRQGTNIQYF TGCAGTGCTAGCAGACAGGGGACAAACATTCAGTACTTC - TRBJ2-4 TRBV20-1 TRBD1
CASSYSGGEQFF TGTGCCAGCAGCTACTCTGGCGGGGAGCAGTTCTTC - TRBJ2-1 TRBV7-2 -
CASSYQGRTEAFF TGTGCCAGCAGTTACCAGGGCCGGACTGAAGCTTTCTTT - TRBJ1-1 TRBV6-5 -
CASSRTVYRSGNTIYF TGTGCCAGCTCACGGACAGTTTACCGCTCTGGAAACACCATATATTTT - TRBJ1-3 TRBV18 -
CSARDLYISTDTQYF TGCAGTGCTAGAGATCTCTACATCAGCACAGATACGCAGTATTTT many TRBJ2-3 TRBV20-1 -
CASSLTVGLGSSEQFF TGTGCCAGCAGCTTAACTGTAGGACTAGGGAGTAGTGAGCAGTTCTTC - TRBJ2-1 TRBV7-3 TRBD2
CASSLEAESSYNEQFF TGTGCCAGCAGCTTGGAAGCGGAGAGCTCCTACAATGAGCAGTTCTTC - TRBJ2-1 TRBV5-6 -
CASRRAGLMADTQYF TGTGCCAGCAGGAGAGCAGGGTTGATGGCAGATACGCAGTATTTT - TRBJ2-3 TRBV7-2 -
CSVAAGTEGYEQYF TGCAGCGTTGCCGCCGGGACAGAAGGTTACGAGCAGTACTTC - TRBJ2-7 TRBV29-1 TRBD1
CSARYSSYEQYF TGCAGTGCTAGGTACAGCTCCTACGAGCAGTACTTC - TRBJ2-7 TRBV20-1 -
CASSLWGAGANVLTF TGTGCCAGCAGTTTATGGGGTGCTGGGGCCAACGTCCTGACTTTC - TRBJ2-6 TRBV28 -
CASSQGQGYYEQYF TGTGCCAGCAGTCAAGGACAGGGATACTACGAGCAGTACTTC - TRBJ2-7 TRBV28 TRBD1